This T cell receptor (beta chain) was retrieved from a study of blood T cell repertoires in COVID-19. TCRdb's table, derived via immunoSEQ multiplex PCR, lists solely in-frame clones and lacks some. The data contain 150,000 or so clones, 84% of them singletons. Trimming took 7 bases from V and 2 from J, leaving 12 bases between them. The CDR3 runs 13 residues. Germline V gene sequence: CDR1 SGHNT, CDR2 YYREEE (reference sequence). Sample: peripheral blood. The sequence was collected from a woman aged 55-70 years with acute or convalescent COVID-19. The V and J genes are TRBV5-4 and TRBJ2-5, with D maybe TRBD2 (6 bases). The CDR3, as DNA: TGTGCCAGCGGGAACCGGGGGCAAGAGACCCAGTACTTC. It is translated as CASGNRGQETQYF.